This TCR beta chain was retrieved from a study of blood T cell repertoires in COVID-19. The wider study: The United States, Italy and Spain were the sources of the acute and convalescent COVID-19 samples.

Ages ranged from roughly 18 to 100 years, with residence in some 25 US areas. Some clones are missing from TCRdb's copy, which holds only in-frame ones; the method was immunoSEQ multiplex PCR. The sample consists of some 320,000 clones, 90% of them appearing once. Sequencing input: PBMCs or T cells enriched from blood (not recorded which). This TCR was sampled from a man between 60 and 75 years old who had recovered from COVID-19.

The CDR3 bases are TGTGCCAGCAGCTTGGGAAATTTTGGACAGGGGTGGACTGAAGCTTTCTTT. It codes for CASSLGNFGQGWTEAFF. The chain links TRBV5-4 to TRBJ1-1; 9 positions agree with TRBD1. The V gene end was trimmed by 0 bases and the J gene end by 5 bases; junction bases not matched to a gene: 11. Germline lookup yields CDR1 SGHNT and CDR2 YYREEE (reference sequence). This CDR3 has 17 amino acids.